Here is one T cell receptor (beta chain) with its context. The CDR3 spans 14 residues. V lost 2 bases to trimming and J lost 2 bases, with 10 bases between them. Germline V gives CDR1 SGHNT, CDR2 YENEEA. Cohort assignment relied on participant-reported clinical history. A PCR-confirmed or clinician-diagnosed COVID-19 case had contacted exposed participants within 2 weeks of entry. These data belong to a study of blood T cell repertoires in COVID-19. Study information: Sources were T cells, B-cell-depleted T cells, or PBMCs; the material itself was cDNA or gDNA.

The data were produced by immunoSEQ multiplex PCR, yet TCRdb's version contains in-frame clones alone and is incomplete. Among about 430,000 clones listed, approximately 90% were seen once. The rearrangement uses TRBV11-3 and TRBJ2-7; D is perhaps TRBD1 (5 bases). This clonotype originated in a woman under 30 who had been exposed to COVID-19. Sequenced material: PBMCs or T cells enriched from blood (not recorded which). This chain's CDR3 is CASSLHDSTYEQYF. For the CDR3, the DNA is TGTGCCAGCAGCTTACACGACAGTACCTACGAGCAGTACTTC.